This TCR beta chain came from a study of CD8 T cells in ankylosing spondylitis. The study's findings and limits: Reportedly, significant enrichment of disease-linked clones occurred in matched ankylosing spondylitis synovial fluid. CD8+ disease-linked clones were present at relatively low frequencies in blood. A TCR beta motif of several highly homologous variants appeared characteristic of ankylosing spondylitis blood.

CDR1 is SGHTA and CDR2 is FQGNSA in the germline V gene. Trimming took 5 bases from V and 4 from J, leaving 18 bases between them. The CDR3 consists of 15 residues. A note on this clonotype: Its target is not known.

Using quantitative 5'-RACE with molecular barcodes, the authors made TCR beta libraries. TCRdb ran MiXCR on the 5' RACE reads and lists one entry per CDR3 protein. In the table there are tens of thousands of distinct CDR3 sequences, 6% to 7.5% of which are singletons. The material sequenced was blood, either unsorted or a sorted T cell fraction (not recorded which). This clonotype was sampled from a female donor with ankylosing spondylitis or in good health (not recorded which). This chain uses TRBV7-2 with TRBJ2-7; D gene uncertain. CDR3 protein: CASSPGLIRLYEQYF. The CDR3 nucleotides read TGTGCCAGCAGCCCCGGGCTCATCCGCCTTTACGAGCAGTACTTC.